The clone carrying this TCR beta chain was detected a few times. Its target is unknown. CDR1 is SQVTM, CDR2 ANQGSEA, per germline. The length of the CDR3 is 13 residues. Trimming removed 4 bases at V and 4 bases at J, with 13 bases between. Separation from the approximately 690-subject first cohort characterized the roughly 120-subject validation cohort, to which the donors belonged. The data stem from a study of cytomegalovirus exposure and HLA in healthy donors. Assay used: immunoSEQ multiplex PCR; TCRdb lists only in-frame clones, some missing. The table includes roughly 350,000 clones, roughly 89% detected once. The study, taken as a whole, reports: In vitro checks showed that a few CMV-associated chains really do target CMV antigens. Cytomegalovirus status, reportedly, was diagnosed with high specificity and sensitivity by the classifier.

The chain recombines TRBV29-1 with TRBJ1-2; D is unresolved. Sequenced material: PBMCs. This TCR was recovered from a young woman in good health and CMV-seronegative. Here the CDR3 DNA reads TGCAGCGTTGCGCCACTTGACTTCTATGGCTACACCTTC. Translated, it gives CSVAPLDFYGYTF.